The 29 T cell receptor beta chains below were found in one sample sequenced in a study of T cell responses to AZD1222 COVID-19 vaccine. Repertoires were generated with immunoSEQ multiplex PCR, while TCRdb's copy carries only in-frame clones and drops some. The table lists 90,000 to 120,000 clones, roughly 89% of them singletons. The sample consisted of peripheral blood, taken on day 0 of AZD1222 vaccination. The source of these receptors is an adult in good health.

This clone was seen more than once but under ten times. The rearrangement links TRBV4-1 to TRBJ2-1; the match to TRBD1 covers 7 bases. The CDR3 loop spans 15 amino acids. V lost 6 bases and J lost 5; bases outside the gene matches: 10. The germline V gene has CDR1 MGHRA and CDR2 YSYEKL. CDR3: CASSRGQMKDNEQFF. The DNA for the CDR3 is TGCGCCAGCAGTCGGGGACAGATGAAGGACAATGAGCAGTTCTTC.

The rearrangement joins TRBV5-1 to TRBJ1-5, with D unclear. V shed 1 base and J shed 0 bases, with 11 bases lying between them. Germline CDR1 is SGHRS and CDR2 is YFSETQ. This CDR3 is 16 amino acids long. For the CDR3, the DNA is TGCGCCAGCAGCTTGTGGGGTCTCGATAGCAATCAGCCCCAGCATTTT. It specifies CASSLWGLDSNQPQHF.

This clone appeared once. The chain is built from TRBV14 and TRBJ1-3; D uncertain. Germline CDR1 SGHDN, CDR2 FVKESK. V was trimmed by 3 bases and J by 9 bases, leaving 12 bases between them. CDR3 size: 13 residues. The CDR3 nucleotides are TGTGCCAGCAGCCACGGACTGAAGAGCACCATATATTTT. Its translation is CASSHGLKSTIYF.

CDR3 residues: CAGLGQGSGYTF. The CDR3 DNA is TGTGCCGGACTGGGACAGGGAAGTGGCTACACCTTC. The genes are TRBV2 and TRBJ1-2; TRBD1 agrees at 9 bases. The CDR3 has 12 residues. Per germline, CDR1 SNHLY and CDR2 FYNNEI. V trimming: 11 bases; J trimming: 7 bases; junction bases outside the gene matches: 8.

The rearrangement joins TRBV7-9 to TRBJ2-5, with 8 nucleotides matching TRBD1. The CDR3 extends over 15 amino acids. CDR1 and CDR2 from the germline V gene are SEHNR and FQNEAQ (reference sequence). V was pared by 5 bases and J by 5 bases, with 10 bases of the junction left unmatched. The CDR3 region is CASSAIPGGSETQYF. As DNA, the CDR3 is TGTGCCAGCAGCGCAATCCCAGGGGGCAGCGAGACCCAGTACTTC.

This rearrangement joins TRBV3-1 (or the pseudogene TRBV3-2) to TRBJ2-2; TRBD1 matches 9 bases. This CDR3 is built from 14 residues. The V and J ends lost 4 bases and 8 bases, in that order; junction bases with no gene match: 5. The V gene's germline CDR1 is LGHDT and CDR2 YNNKEL (reference sequence). CDR3 in amino acids: CASSPNRGPGELFF. CDR3 DNA sequence: TGTGCCAGCAGCCCCAACAGGGGGCCGGGGGAGCTGTTTTTT.

The chain links TRBV2 to TRBJ2-2; D remains unclear. Looked up from germline, CDR1 is SNHLY and CDR2 is FYNNEI. This CDR3 contains 16 residues. The ends were cut back, 3 bases at V and 2 bases at J, with 13 bases in the middle. The CDR3 DNA sequence: TGTGCCAGCAGTGAGACCGGGCCCTTAAACACCGGGGAGCTGTTTTTT. This sequence encodes CASSETGPLNTGELFF.

V gene TRBV3-1 (or the pseudogene TRBV3-2) combines with J gene TRBJ1-2, with unresolved D. Trimming took 3 bases from V and 1 from J, leaving 9 bases between them. CDR3 size: 14 residues. Germline V gene sequence: CDR1 LGHDT, CDR2 YNNKEL (reference sequence). CDR3 loop: CASSHRRNNYGYTF. For the CDR3, the DNA is TGTGCCAGCAGCCACAGGAGAAATAACTATGGCTACACCTTC.

The genes are TRBV6-1 and TRBJ2-5, with a weak D call TRBD2 (7 bases). In germline, CDR1 is MNHNS, CDR2 SASEGT. There are 15 residues in the CDR3. V was trimmed by 1 base and J by 5 bases, leaving 14 bases between them. The DNA for the CDR3 is TGTGCCAGCAGTGAAGTGGCGGGGGCCCGGGAGACCCAGTACTTC. As protein: CASSEVAGARETQYF.

The chain recombines TRBV2 with TRBJ1-3; TRBD1 aligns across 9 bases. The germline gives CDR1 SNHLY, CDR2 FYNNEI. Unmatched junction bases numbered 9, after V lost 7 bases and J lost 2 bases. CDR3 length equals 16 residues. The CDR3 sequence is CASTWDRELPGNTIYF. For the CDR3, the DNA is TGTGCCAGCACCTGGGACAGGGAGCTTCCTGGAAACACCATATATTTT.

This rearrangement joins TRBV19 to TRBJ1-2, with TRBD1 as a possible D gene (6 bases). The V gene's germline CDR1 is LNHDA and CDR2 SQIVND (reference sequence). This CDR3 region has 12 residues. V lost 6 bases to trimming and J lost 5 bases, with 10 bases between them. The CDR3 reads CASSPTGYGYTF. CDR3 DNA sequence: TGTGCCAGTAGCCCTACAGGGTATGGCTACACCTTC.

The J gene is TRBJ2-7, the V gene TRBV5-1; 7 bases are shared with TRBD2. The CDR3 is 15 residues long. V lost 0 bases, J lost 6 bases, and 9 bases stayed unmatched. The germline V gene encodes CDR1 SGHRS and CDR2 YFSETQ. DNA of the CDR3: TGCGCCAGCAGCTTGGAGCTAGCGGTGGCGGCCGAGCAGTACTTC. Protein sequence: CASSLELAVAAEQYF. The full variable domain, with the rest looked up from reference TRBV5-1 and TRBJ2-7, is KAGVTQTPRYLIKTRGQQVTLSCSPISGHRSVSWYQQTPGQGLQFLFEYFSETQRNKGNFPGRFSGRQFSNSRSEMNVSTLELGDSALYLCASSLELAVAAEQYFGPGTRLTVT.

This chain connects TRBV6-1 to TRBJ2-1, with D possibly matching TRBD2 (7 bases). CDR3 size: 16 residues. CDR1 MNHNS and CDR2 SASEGT come from the germline V gene. The ends were cut back, 4 bases at V and 5 bases at J, with 18 bases in the middle. CDR3 nucleotide sequence: TGTGCCAGCAGTGGTAAGGGGGGGTGGAACAACAATGAGCAGTTCTTC. It encodes CASSGKGGWNNNEQFF.

The chain links TRBV27 to TRBJ1-5, with D possibly matching TRBD1 (5 bases). This CDR3 has 14 amino acids. With 0 bases removed from V and 5 bases from J, the gap between germline ends came to 8 bases. The germline CDR1 and CDR2 sequences are MNHEY and SMNVEV (reference sequence). The DNA for the CDR3 is TGTGCCAGCAGTTTATCCCCCAGGGATCAGCCCCAGCATTTT. It is translated as CASSLSPRDQPQHF.

The genes are TRBV6-5 and TRBJ1-1; D ambiguous. Trimming pared 5 bases from V and 0 bases from J, leaving 7 bases between. The germline V gene has CDR1 MNHEY and CDR2 SVGAGI. The length of the CDR3 is 13 residues. The CDR3 region has the DNA TGTGCCAGCAGTCGACGGATGAACACTGAAGCTTTCTTT. This codes for CASSRRMNTEAFF.

This clone occurred a few times. This sequence joins TRBV4-2 and TRBJ1-2; D perhaps matches TRBD1 (5 bases). CDR3 length equals 14 residues. Germline loops: CDR1 LGHNA, CDR2 YNFKEQ. The V gene lost 1 base and the J gene lost 4 bases, with 10 bases spanning the gap. CDR3 nucleotide sequence: TGTGCCAGCAGCCAAGCAGGGTCTGCCTATGGCTACACCTTC. This encodes CASSQAGSAYGYTF.

The chain recombines TRBV19 with TRBJ2-7; D gene uncertain. CDR3 length: 15 residues. Trimming left V 4 bases short and J 1 base short, with 14 bases between. Germline values: CDR1 LNHDA, CDR2 SQIVND (reference sequence). CDR3 DNA: TGTGCCAGTAGTACAGATCCGGGTAGGTCCTACGAGCAGTACTTC. It translates to CASSTDPGRSYEQYF.

This chain uses TRBV5-1 with TRBJ1-1; no reliable D call. This CDR3 contains 12 residues. Germline lookup yields CDR1 SGHRS and CDR2 YFSETQ. The ends were cut back, 5 bases at V and 7 bases at J, with 12 bases in the middle. The CDR3 reads CASRQSFGEAFF. The CDR3, as DNA: TGCGCCAGCAGACAGTCGTTTGGTGAAGCTTTCTTT.

The chain uses TRBV7-9 and TRBJ1-2; tentative D call: TRBD1 (5 bases). Trimming took off 5 bases at V and 8 bases at J, with 15 bases between the two ends. This CDR3 contains 13 residues. CDR1 is SEHNR and CDR2 is FQNEAQ in the germline V gene (reference sequence). The CDR3: CASSPSGQRGYTF. CDR3 sequence (DNA): TGTGCCAGCAGCCCCTCCGGACAACGAGGCTACACCTTC.

The J gene is TRBJ1-2, the V gene TRBV27; 9 bases agree with TRBD1. Germline trimming cut 5 bases from V and 4 bases from J; bases unmatched to any gene: 14. Germline V lookup: CDR1 MNHEY, CDR2 SMNVEV (reference sequence). The CDR3 spans 17 residues. The CDR3 DNA reads TGTGCCAGCAGTGTTTCCCGAGACAGGGGGGGTTTCTATGGCTACACCTTC. Amino acids: CASSVSRDRGGFYGYTF.

This clone was seen a few times. CDR3 region: CASSLMIYEQYF. In nucleotides, the CDR3 is TGTGCCAGCAGCTTAATGATCTACGAGCAGTACTTC. The chain combines TRBV12-3 or TRBV12-4 with TRBJ2-7; D is unresolved. The CDR3 spans 12 residues. V lost 6 bases and J lost 3, with 9 bases in between.

In nucleotides, the CDR3 is TGTGCCAGCAGCTTAGGAATTAGCCCCACAGATACGCAGTATTTT. Translated: CASSLGISPTDTQYF. This chain links TRBV11-2 with TRBJ2-3; D remains unclear. The CDR3 contains 15 residues. Per germline, CDR1 SGHAT and CDR2 FQNNGV. V lost 1 base to trimming and J lost 2 bases, with 10 bases between them.

The chain is built from TRBV7-6 and TRBJ1-2, with a tentative D call TRBD1 (6 bases). Germline lookup yields CDR1 SGHVS and CDR2 FNYEAQ. V was clipped by 4 bases and J by 8 bases, with 17 bases between them. This CDR3 spans 14 amino acids. This CDR3 is CASSSPGRGRGYTF. The CDR3 coding sequence is TGTGCCAGCAGCTCCCCGGGCAGGGGCCGAGGCTACACCTTC.

The chain combines TRBV6-5 with TRBJ1-1; perhaps TRBD1 as D (5 bases). The CDR3 contains 13 residues. CDR1 is MNHEY, CDR2 SVGAGI, per germline. V lost 5 bases to trimming and J lost 7 bases, with 14 bases between them. This CDR3 reads CASSPPGTIEAFF. CDR3 in DNA: TGTGCCAGCAGTCCCCCCGGGACCATTGAAGCTTTCTTT.

The chain combines TRBV6-5 with TRBJ1-3; D is unresolved. The V end was cut by 8 bases, the J end by 0 bases, with 14 bases between. Germline V CDR1 and CDR2: MNHEY, SVGAGI. The CDR3 contains 15 residues. The CDR3 nucleotides read TGTGCCAGCGGGGTTCACGGTAGCTCTGGAAACACCATATATTTT. Protein: CASGVHGSSGNTIYF.

The V call is TRBV6-6, the J call TRBJ1-5, with TRBD1 matching over 11 bases. The CDR3 contains 14 residues. Germline CDR1 MNHNY, CDR2 SVGAGI (reference sequence). V trimming: 7 bases; J trimming: 6 bases; junction bases outside the gene matches: 5. The DNA of the CDR3 is TGTGCCAGCAACCAAGGACAGGGGGCTCAGCCCCAGCATTTT. This codes for CASNQGQGAQPQHF.

This chain uses TRBV10-3 with TRBJ1-5, with D tentatively TRBD1 (6 bases). Trimming shortened V by 8 bases and J by 5 bases, and 13 bases separated the two germline ends. The CDR3 consists of 13 residues. Germline V gene sequence: CDR1 ENHRY, CDR2 SYGVKD. This CDR3 reads CAIGTSGDQPQHF. CDR3 sequence (DNA): TGTGCCATCGGGACATCGGGAGATCAGCCCCAGCATTTT.

The J gene is TRBJ2-7, the V gene TRBV5-5; weak D call: TRBD1 (6 bases). V dropped 4 bases and J dropped 2 bases, with 13 bases sitting between them. The CDR3 is 14 amino acids. Germline loops: CDR1 SGHKS, CDR2 YYEKEE (reference sequence). The DNA of the CDR3 is TGTGCCAGCAGCGAACAGGACAGCACCTACGAGCAGTACTTC. Its protein product is CASSEQDSTYEQYF.

The chain links TRBV18 to TRBJ1-3; no clear D gene. Per the germline V gene, CDR1 is KGHSH and CDR2 is LQKENI. The V gene lost 2 bases and the J gene lost 4 bases, with 6 bases spanning the gap. CDR3 length: 13 amino acids. CDR3 sequence: CASSPTVGNTIYF. The CDR3 DNA follows: TGTGCCAGCTCACCAACAGTCGGAAACACCATATATTTT.